The clone carrying this T cell receptor (beta chain) was seen only a few times. What it binds is not known. This specimen belongs to a study of beta chain features in type 1 diabetes. Across the study: Patients and healthy donors were similar in age, gender and cell yields. Study outcomes and limitations: Compared with healthy donors, patients appeared to share more similar naive, central memory and regulatory TCRB repertoires. All four CD4+ subsets from Type 1 diabetes patients carried moderately but significantly shorter TCRB CDR3s. Over-representation of high TCR-expressing cells was a possible consequence of cDNA sequencing.

Once sorted, every population was more than 95% pure. The entirety of the isolated RNA underwent reverse transcription, so expressed TCRB transcripts were sequenced. Sequenced by immunoSEQ multiplex PCR; TCRdb stores in-frame clones only, minus some. The sample consists of about 280,000 clones, over 12% of them appearing once. The sample was naive CD4+ T cells from blood. The receptor's source is a man younger than 35 with type 1 diabetes.

CDR3 sequence (DNA): TGTGCCAGCAGCTTAGATCAAGGACAGGTGGCGGGGACCCAGTACTTC. Its translation: CASSLDQGQVAGTQYF. This chain links TRBV11-2 with TRBJ2-5; 7 nucleotides agree with TRBD1. Germline V gene data show CDR1 as SGHAT and CDR2 as FQNNGV. J was trimmed by 7 bases and V by 0 bases; bases with no gene match: 11. The CDR3 runs 16 residues. Variable domain in full (rest from reference TRBV11-2 and TRBJ2-5): EAGVAQSPRYKIIEKRQSVAFWCNPISGHATLYWYQQILGQGPKLLIQFQNNGVVDDSQLPKDRFSAERLKGVDSTLKIQPAKLEDSAVYLCASSLDQGQVAGTQYFGPGTRLLVL.